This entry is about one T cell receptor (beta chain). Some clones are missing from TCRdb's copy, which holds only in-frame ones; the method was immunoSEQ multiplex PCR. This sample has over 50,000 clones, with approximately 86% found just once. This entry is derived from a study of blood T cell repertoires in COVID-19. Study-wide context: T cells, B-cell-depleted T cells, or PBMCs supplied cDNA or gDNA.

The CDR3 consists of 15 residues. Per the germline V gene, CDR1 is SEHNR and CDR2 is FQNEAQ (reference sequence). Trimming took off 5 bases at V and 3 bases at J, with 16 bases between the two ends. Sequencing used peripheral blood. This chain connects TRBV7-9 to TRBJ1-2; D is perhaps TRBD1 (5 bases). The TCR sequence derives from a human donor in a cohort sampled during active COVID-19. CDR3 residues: CASSNWDFAHYGYTF. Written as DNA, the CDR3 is TGTGCCAGCAGCAATTGGGACTTTGCACACTATGGCTACACCTTC.